The present TCR beta chain was sequenced within a study of STAT5B mutations in CD4+ large granular lymphocyte leukemia. Healthy controls were blood donor buffy coats. The assay was run at survey level. Profiling relied on immunoSEQ multiplex PCR, and the TCRdb table lists in-frame clones only, not all of them. Here the sample spans just over 40,000 clones, roughly 76% being singletons. CDR1 and CDR2 (germline): SGHTA, FQGTGA. The V and J ends lost 2 bases and 10 bases respectively, with 15 bases between them. This CDR3 spans 14 amino acids. The TCR originated in a human donor in good health. The chain links TRBV7-3 to TRBJ2-1, with D perhaps TRBD2 (6 bases). The source material was CD4+ T cells from blood buffy coats. Written as DNA, the CDR3 is TGTGCCAGCAGCTTAGGTGCTGGGGCGGGGGAGCAGTTCTTC. This encodes CASSLGAGAGEQFF.